This T cell receptor (beta chain) stems from a study of monozygotic twins with inflammatory bowel disease. General observations from the study: The inverse Simpson measure of TCRbeta diversity was lower in IBD patients than in healthy co-twins.

Of note for this clonotype: Its antigen is unknown.

TCRdb reprocessed the 5' RACE reads, keeping one entry per CDR3 protein, no DNA. Its clone listing holds some 330,000 distinct CDR3 sequences. Sequenced input: blood. The sequence was obtained from a human donor with ulcerative colitis or Crohn's disease, or a healthy co-twin of an affected twin (not recorded which).

Here the CDR3 reads CASSPGLAGGNIQYF. V usage is TRBV7-2 and J usage is TRBJ2-4; TCRdb proposes TRBD2, but this gene call is untestable without DNA. CDR3 length: 15 amino acids. Germline V gives CDR1 SGHTA, CDR2 FQGNSA.